This entry is about one T cell receptor beta chain. This specimen comes from a study of blood T cell repertoires in COVID-19. This CDR3 has 14 amino acids. The germline V gene encodes CDR1 MDHEN and CDR2 SYDVKM. The V and J ends lost 5 bases and 3 bases respectively, with 13 bases between them. Some clones are missing from TCRdb's copy, which holds only in-frame ones; the method was immunoSEQ multiplex PCR. The sample lists about 300,000 clones; roughly 88% were seen once. The specimen sequenced was peripheral blood. The chain recombines TRBV28 with TRBJ1-1; TRBD1 might be the D (5 bases). This clonotype was obtained from a young woman who had recovered from COVID-19. Here the CDR3 DNA reads TGTGCCAGCAGTCGGGCCGGAGGGGACACTGAAGCTTTCTTT. Protein sequence: CASSRAGGDTEAFF.